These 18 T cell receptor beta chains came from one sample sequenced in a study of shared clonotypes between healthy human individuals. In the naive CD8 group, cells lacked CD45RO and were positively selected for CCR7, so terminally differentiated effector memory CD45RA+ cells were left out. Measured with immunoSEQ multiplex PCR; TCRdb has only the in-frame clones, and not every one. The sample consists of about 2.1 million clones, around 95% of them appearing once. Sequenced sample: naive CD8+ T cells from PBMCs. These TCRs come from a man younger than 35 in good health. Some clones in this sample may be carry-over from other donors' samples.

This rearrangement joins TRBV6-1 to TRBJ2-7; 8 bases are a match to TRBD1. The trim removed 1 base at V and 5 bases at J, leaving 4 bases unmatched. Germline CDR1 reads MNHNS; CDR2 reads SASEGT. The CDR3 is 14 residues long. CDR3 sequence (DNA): TGTGCCAGCAGTGAAGGGACAGGGTTCAACGAGCAGTACTTC. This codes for CASSEGTGFNEQYF.

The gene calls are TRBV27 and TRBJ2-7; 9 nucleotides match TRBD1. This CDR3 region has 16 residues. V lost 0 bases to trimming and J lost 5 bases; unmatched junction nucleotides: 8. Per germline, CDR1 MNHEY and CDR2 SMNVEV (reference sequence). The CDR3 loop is CASSLSFGTGLHEQYF. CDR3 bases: TGTGCCAGCAGTTTATCGTTTGGGACAGGGCTCCACGAGCAGTACTTC.

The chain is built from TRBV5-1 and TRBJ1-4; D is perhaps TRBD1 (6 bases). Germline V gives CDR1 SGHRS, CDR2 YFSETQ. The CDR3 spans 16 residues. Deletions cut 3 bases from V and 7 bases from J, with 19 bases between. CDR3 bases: TGCGCCAGCAGCTCCGAGGACTGGCAAGGGGGTGAAAAACTGTTTTTT. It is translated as CASSSEDWQGGEKLFF.

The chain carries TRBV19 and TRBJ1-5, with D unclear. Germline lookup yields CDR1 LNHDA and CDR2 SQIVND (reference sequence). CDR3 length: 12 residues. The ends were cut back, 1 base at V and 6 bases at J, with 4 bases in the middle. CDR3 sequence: CASSIGTQPQHF. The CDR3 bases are TGTGCCAGTAGTATAGGTACTCAGCCCCAGCATTTT.

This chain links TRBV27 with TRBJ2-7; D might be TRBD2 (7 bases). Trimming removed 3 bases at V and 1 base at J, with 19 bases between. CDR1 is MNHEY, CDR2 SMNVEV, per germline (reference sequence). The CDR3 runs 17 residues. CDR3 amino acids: CASSFFRASGTSYEQYF. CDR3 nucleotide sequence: TGTGCCAGCAGTTTTTTCCGGGCGAGCGGGACATCCTACGAGCAGTACTTC.

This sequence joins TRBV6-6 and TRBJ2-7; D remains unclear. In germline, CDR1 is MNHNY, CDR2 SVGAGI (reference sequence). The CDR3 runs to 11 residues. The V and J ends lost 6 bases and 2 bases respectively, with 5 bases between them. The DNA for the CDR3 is TGTGCCAGCAGGTTGACCTACGAGCAGTACTTC. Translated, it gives CASRLTYEQYF.

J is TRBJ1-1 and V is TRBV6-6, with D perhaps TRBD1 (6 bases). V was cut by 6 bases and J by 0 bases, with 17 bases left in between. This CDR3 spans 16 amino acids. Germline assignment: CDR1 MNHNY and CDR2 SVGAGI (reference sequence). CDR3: CASSWGYREMNTEAFF. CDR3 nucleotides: TGTGCCAGCAGCTGGGGTTACAGGGAAATGAACACTGAAGCTTTCTTT.

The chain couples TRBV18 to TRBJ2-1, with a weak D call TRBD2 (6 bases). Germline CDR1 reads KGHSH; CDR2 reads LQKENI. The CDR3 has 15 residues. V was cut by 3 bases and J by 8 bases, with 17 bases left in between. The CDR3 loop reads CASSPLTQIADEQFF. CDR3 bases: TGTGCCAGCTCACCGCTGACCCAAATAGCGGATGAGCAGTTCTTC.

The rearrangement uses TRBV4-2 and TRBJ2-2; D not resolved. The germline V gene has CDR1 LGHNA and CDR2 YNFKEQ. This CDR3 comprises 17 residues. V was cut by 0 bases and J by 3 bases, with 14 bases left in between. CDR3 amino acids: CASSQEGTVRYTGELFF. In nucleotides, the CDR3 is TGTGCCAGCAGCCAAGAAGGAACGGTACGATACACCGGGGAGCTGTTTTTT.

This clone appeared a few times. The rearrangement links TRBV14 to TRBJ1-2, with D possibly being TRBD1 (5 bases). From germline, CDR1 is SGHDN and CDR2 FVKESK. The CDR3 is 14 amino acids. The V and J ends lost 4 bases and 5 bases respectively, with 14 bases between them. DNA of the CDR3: TGTGCCAGCAGCCCATGGGACGGTACTTATGGCTACACCTTC. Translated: CASSPWDGTYGYTF. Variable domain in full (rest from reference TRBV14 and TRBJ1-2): EAGVTQFPSHSVIEKGQTVTLRCDPISGHDNLYWYRRVMGKEIKFLLHFVKESKQDESGMPNNRFLAERTGGTYSTLKVQPAELEDSGVYFCASSPWDGTYGYTFGSGTRLTVV.

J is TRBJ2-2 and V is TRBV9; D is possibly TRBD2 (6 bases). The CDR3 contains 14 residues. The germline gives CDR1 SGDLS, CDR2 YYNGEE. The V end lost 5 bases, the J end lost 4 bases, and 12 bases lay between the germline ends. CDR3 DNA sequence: TGTGCCAGCAGGTCCGGGGGTAGCACCGGGGAGCTGTTTTTT. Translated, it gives CASRSGGSTGELFF.

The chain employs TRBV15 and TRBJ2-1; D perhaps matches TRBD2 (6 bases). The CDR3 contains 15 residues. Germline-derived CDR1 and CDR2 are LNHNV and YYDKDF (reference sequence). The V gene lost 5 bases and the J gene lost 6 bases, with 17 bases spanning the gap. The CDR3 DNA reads TGTGCCACCAGCCCACGACTAGGCCCCGGCAATGAGCAGTTCTTC. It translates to CATSPRLGPGNEQFF. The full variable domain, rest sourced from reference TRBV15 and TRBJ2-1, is DAMVIQNPRYQVTQFGKPVTLSCSQTLNHNVMYWYQQKSSQAPKLLFHYYDKDFNNEADTPDNFQSRRPNTSFCFLDIRSPGLGDTAMYLCATSPRLGPGNEQFFGPGTRLTVL.

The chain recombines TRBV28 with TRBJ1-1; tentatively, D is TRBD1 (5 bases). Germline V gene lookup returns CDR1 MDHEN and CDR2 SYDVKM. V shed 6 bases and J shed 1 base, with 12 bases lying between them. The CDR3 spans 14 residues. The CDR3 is CASSKTDQNTEAFF. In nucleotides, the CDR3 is TGTGCCAGCAGCAAGACAGACCAGAACACTGAAGCTTTCTTT.

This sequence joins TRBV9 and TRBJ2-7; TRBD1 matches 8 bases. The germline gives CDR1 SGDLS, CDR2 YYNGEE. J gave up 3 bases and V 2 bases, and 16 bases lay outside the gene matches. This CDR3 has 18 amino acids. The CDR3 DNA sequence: TGTGCCAGCAGCGTGGCCCCAGGGGGCGTACCTAGAGTCTACGAGCAGTACTTC. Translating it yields CASSVAPGGVPRVYEQYF.

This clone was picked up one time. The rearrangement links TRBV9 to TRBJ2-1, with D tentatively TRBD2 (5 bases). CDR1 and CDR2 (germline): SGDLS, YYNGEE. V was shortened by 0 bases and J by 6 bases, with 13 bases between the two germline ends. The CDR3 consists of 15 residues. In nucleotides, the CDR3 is TGTGCCAGCAGCGTAGAAGGCGGGTGGGGCAATGAGCAGTTCTTC. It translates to CASSVEGGWGNEQFF.

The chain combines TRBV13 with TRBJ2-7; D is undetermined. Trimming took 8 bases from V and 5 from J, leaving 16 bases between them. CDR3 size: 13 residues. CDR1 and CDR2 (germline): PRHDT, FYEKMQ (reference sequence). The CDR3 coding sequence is TGTGCCAGCGCAAGCCTAACGTCCCACGAGCAGTACTTC. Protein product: CASASLTSHEQYF.

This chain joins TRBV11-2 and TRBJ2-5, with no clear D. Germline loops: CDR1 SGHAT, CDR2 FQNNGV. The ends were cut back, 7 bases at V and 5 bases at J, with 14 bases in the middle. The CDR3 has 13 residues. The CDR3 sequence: CASTSWARETQYF. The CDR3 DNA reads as TGTGCCAGCACCTCCTGGGCAAGGGAGACCCAGTACTTC.

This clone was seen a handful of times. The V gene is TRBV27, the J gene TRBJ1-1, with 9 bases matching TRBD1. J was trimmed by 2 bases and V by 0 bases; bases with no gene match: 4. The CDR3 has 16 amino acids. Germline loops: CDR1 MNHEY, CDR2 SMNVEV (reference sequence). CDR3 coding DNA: TGTGCCAGCAGTTTATCCGGGACAGGGCCTAACACTGAAGCTTTCTTT. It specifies CASSLSGTGPNTEAFF.